This T cell receptor (beta chain) was observed in a study of blood T cell repertoires in COVID-19. Data came from immunoSEQ multiplex PCR; TCRdb stores just in-frame clones and leaves some out. The table includes approximately 250,000 clones, roughly 88% detected once. The cohort comprised adults aged about 18 to 100 years residing in about two dozen US areas. The source is a woman aged 40 to 50 with acute COVID-19. Sequencing was done on a sample of PBMCs or T cells enriched from blood (not recorded which).

This CDR3 reads CASSSRTAQETQYF. CDR3 sequence (DNA): TGTGCCAGCAGCTCCCGGACAGCGCAAGAGACCCAGTACTTC. The chain employs TRBV7-9 and TRBJ2-5; D is perhaps TRBD1 (6 bases). The CDR3 is 14 residues long. CDR1 and CDR2 (germline): SEHNR, FQNEAQ (reference sequence). V was cut by 4 bases and J by 2 bases, with 11 bases left in between.